Each of the 9 T cell receptor beta chains below was sequenced from the same sample in a study of T cell responses to AZD1222 COVID-19 vaccine. Only in-frame clones appear in the TCRdb table, and some are missing; sequencing was by immunoSEQ multiplex PCR. In the table there are approximately 160,000 clones, 90% of which are singletons. Here the sequenced sample was peripheral blood, taken on day 0 of AZD1222 vaccination. The receptors were gathered from an adult in good health.

This chain joins TRBV5-1 and TRBJ2-1; TRBD2 aligns across 8 bases. Germline V lookup: CDR1 SGHRS, CDR2 YFSETQ. The CDR3 totals 15 residues. With V trimmed by 2 bases and J by 9 bases, 10 bases remained unmatched. The CDR3 is CASSLLAGLVGEQFF. The CDR3 coding sequence is TGCGCCAGCAGCTTATTAGCGGGGCTGGTGGGTGAGCAGTTCTTC.

This chain uses TRBV24-1 with TRBJ2-3; D is possibly TRBD2 (5 bases). Trimming left V 4 bases short and J 3 bases short, with 16 bases between. The germline V gene encodes CDR1 KGHDR and CDR2 SFDVKD. This CDR3 region has 16 residues. In DNA form, the CDR3 reads TGTGCCACCAGTGACCCCGACTGGACTCGGACAGATACGCAGTATTTT. Translating gives CATSDPDWTRTDTQYF.

The CDR3 protein is CASSLLAGGTQETQYF. CDR3 in DNA: TGTGCCAGCAGCTTACTAGCGGGGGGAACTCAAGAGACCCAGTACTTC. The chain uses TRBV9 and TRBJ2-5, with 12 bases identical to TRBD2. CDR1 is SGDLS, CDR2 YYNGEE, per germline. The CDR3 spans 16 residues. Germline trimming cut 4 bases from V and 2 bases from J; bases unmatched to any gene: 6.

J is TRBJ2-5 and V is TRBV4-3, with D perhaps TRBD2 (7 bases). Trimming removed 2 bases from V and 5 bases from J, with 18 bases in between. The CDR3 length is 16 residues. The V gene's germline CDR1 is LGHNA and CDR2 YSLEER. The DNA for the CDR3 is TGCGCCAGCAGCCAACGAAACGCCGGGGGGCGGGAGACCCAGTACTTC. Amino acid sequence: CASSQRNAGGRETQYF.

The rearrangement joins TRBV6-5 to TRBJ1-1; D is undetermined. The V and J ends lost 4 bases and 6 bases respectively, with 12 bases between them. CDR3 length equals 13 residues. Germline V gives CDR1 MNHEY, CDR2 SVGAGI. The CDR3 protein is CASSFGLEPEAFF. The DNA for the CDR3 is TGTGCCAGCAGTTTTGGTTTAGAGCCTGAAGCTTTCTTT.

For this clone: The sample has other DNA sequences that encode this CDR3 too. The CDR3 coding sequence is TGTGCCAGCAGTTTACGAGGGTACCAGCCCCAGCATTTT. It specifies CASSLRGYQPQHF. The chain carries TRBV27 and TRBJ1-5, with D unclear. Trimming cost V 2 bases and J 7 bases, with 9 bases left between them. The CDR3 runs to 13 residues. Germline values: CDR1 MNHEY, CDR2 SMNVEV (reference sequence).

The rearrangement joins TRBV9 to TRBJ2-7, with D perhaps TRBD2 (6 bases). Trimming cost V 0 bases and J 3 bases, with 7 bases left between them. There are 13 residues in the CDR3. Germline-derived CDR1 and CDR2 are SGDLS and YYNGEE. As DNA, the CDR3 is TGTGCCAGCAGCGTAGAGGGACTCTACGAGCAGTACTTC. This translates into CASSVEGLYEQYF.

The genes are TRBV7-2 and TRBJ1-4; D is unresolved. CDR3 length: 15 amino acids. The V end lost 6 bases, the J end lost 3 bases, and 14 bases lay between the germline ends. CDR1 and CDR2 from the germline V gene are SGHTA and FQGNSA. CDR3 in DNA: TGTGCCAGCAGTCGTGGCCCGGCGGCTAATGAAAAACTGTTTTTT. Amino acid sequence: CASSRGPAANEKLFF.

V usage is TRBV6-5 and J usage is TRBJ1-1, with D perhaps TRBD1 (6 bases). The ends were cut back, 10 bases at V and 5 bases at J, with 11 bases in the middle. The CDR3 runs to 11 residues. Germline V gene sequence: CDR1 MNHEY, CDR2 SVGAGI. The CDR3 sequence is CATERGTEAFF. The DNA for the CDR3 is TGTGCCACCGAGAGGGGGACTGAAGCTTTCTTT.